This passage covers 24 T cell receptor beta chains from one sample sequenced in a study of blood T cell repertoires in COVID-19. The assay was immunoSEQ multiplex PCR, and TCRdb's table has in-frame clones only and misses some. This table has some 130,000 clones, approximately 77% appearing once. The material sequenced was peripheral blood. These receptors were taken from an elderly man with acute or convalescent COVID-19.

This chain connects TRBV18 to TRBJ2-5; tentatively, D is TRBD1 (6 bases). The CDR3 contains 14 residues. Between the trimmed V and J ends, which lost 3 bases and 2 bases, there was a span of 10 bases. CDR1 and CDR2 (germline): KGHSH, LQKENI. Here the CDR3 reads CASSPLDRQETQYF. The CDR3 DNA reads TGTGCCAGCTCACCTCTAGACAGGCAAGAGACCCAGTACTTC.

This clone was counted a few times. The rearrangement links TRBV21-1 to TRBJ2-3; the table's D call, TRBD2, was not checked against the DNA. TRBV21-1 counts as a pseudogene. The CDR3 consists of 16 residues. CDR3: CASSKIAGTSTDTQYF. The DNA for the CDR3 is TGTGCCAGCAGCAAAATCGCAGGGACTAGCACAGATACGCAGTATTTT.

The chain uses TRBV7-9 and TRBJ1-5; 7 nucleotides line up with TRBD1. In germline, CDR1 is SEHNR, CDR2 FQNEAQ (reference sequence). V lost 5 bases, J lost 0 bases, and 7 bases stayed unmatched. The CDR3 is made up of 16 amino acids. The CDR3 nucleotides are TGTGCCAGCAGCGACGGGACAGTCTATAGCAATCAGCCCCAGCATTTT. Protein product: CASSDGTVYSNQPQHF.

The chain links TRBV10-3 to TRBJ2-2; 12 bases line up with TRBD2. Germline V gives CDR1 ENHRY, CDR2 SYGVKD. The CDR3 is 17 residues long. Germline trimming cut 5 bases from V and 5 bases from J; bases unmatched to any gene: 9. The CDR3 loop is CAISPTSGGPGTGELFF. CDR3 nucleotide sequence: TGTGCCATCAGTCCAACTAGCGGGGGGCCGGGGACCGGGGAGCTGTTTTTT.

The J gene is TRBJ1-6, the V gene TRBV3-1 (or the pseudogene TRBV3-2); unclear D gene. V lost 2 bases to trimming and J lost 0 bases, with 8 bases between them. The CDR3 is made up of 16 amino acids. Germline V lookup: CDR1 LGHDT, CDR2 YNNKEL (reference sequence). The CDR3 loop reads CASSQPLSSYNSPLHF. Written as DNA, the CDR3 is TGTGCCAGCAGCCAACCCCTGAGCTCCTATAATTCACCCCTCCACTTT.

V gene TRBV30 combines with J gene TRBJ2-7; 12 nucleotides agree with TRBD1. J was trimmed by 1 base and V by 2 bases; bases with no gene match: 3. The CDR3 runs to 15 residues. Germline V gene sequence: CDR1 GTSNPN, CDR2 SVGIG (reference sequence). The CDR3 sequence is CAWSMGQGASYEQYF. The CDR3 DNA reads as TGTGCCTGGAGTATGGGACAGGGGGCGTCCTACGAGCAGTACTTC.

CDR3 protein: CASSIEPGTGTDTQYF. In DNA form, the CDR3 reads TGTGCCAGTAGTATAGAACCCGGGACAGGTACAGATACGCAGTATTTT. This sequence joins TRBV19 and TRBJ2-3; 8 bases fit TRBD1. The germline gives CDR1 LNHDA, CDR2 SQIVND (reference sequence). The CDR3 runs to 16 residues. Unmatched junction bases numbered 5, after V lost 0 bases and J lost 3 bases.

The gene calls are TRBV15 and TRBJ2-3, with D maybe TRBD1 (6 bases). Trimming pared 0 bases from V and 7 bases from J, leaving 14 bases between. Germline lookup yields CDR1 LNHNV and CDR2 YYDKDF (reference sequence). CDR3 size: 15 residues. The CDR3 spells CATSRDLGARNTQYF. CDR3 in DNA: TGTGCCACCAGCAGAGATCTGGGGGCTAGGAATACGCAGTATTTT.

This rearrangement joins TRBV7-8 to TRBJ1-5; D perhaps matches TRBD1 (6 bases). Deletions cut 2 bases from V and 3 bases from J, with 14 bases between. In germline, CDR1 is SGHVS, CDR2 FQNEAQ. This CDR3 has 16 residues. The CDR3 DNA reads TGTGCCAGCAGCTTATCCGCAGGGGACACCAATCAGCCCCAGCATTTT. Protein product: CASSLSAGDTNQPQHF.

The V gene is TRBV7-2, the J gene TRBJ2-7, with D perhaps matching TRBD1 (5 bases). Looked up from germline, CDR1 is SGHTA and CDR2 is FQGNSA. V lost 1 base and J lost 1, with 11 bases in between. CDR3 length: 15 amino acids. This chain's CDR3 is CASSLDVTVSYEQYF. The DNA for the CDR3 is TGTGCCAGCAGCTTAGATGTGACAGTGTCCTACGAGCAGTACTTC.

The chain couples TRBV5-1 to TRBJ2-7; a weak D match, TRBD1 (5 bases). Germline-derived CDR1 and CDR2 are SGHRS and YFSETQ. The CDR3 has 17 amino acids. V was trimmed by 0 bases and J by 1 base, leaving 17 bases between them. CDR3 residues: CASSLATTGTLSYEQYF. In DNA form, the CDR3 reads TGCGCCAGCAGCTTGGCCACTACAGGCACACTATCCTACGAGCAGTACTTC.

The gene calls are TRBV19 and TRBJ2-7; TRBD2 matches 7 bases. Per germline, CDR1 LNHDA and CDR2 SQIVND (reference sequence). Germline trimming cut 5 bases from V and 1 base from J; bases unmatched to any gene: 5. The CDR3 totals 14 residues. This CDR3 reads CASSGMGLSYEQYF. CDR3 coding DNA: TGTGCCAGTAGTGGGATGGGACTATCCTACGAGCAGTACTTC.

The V call is TRBV5-1, the J call TRBJ2-7; a possible D gene is TRBD1 (6 bases). The CDR3 is 17 amino acids. CDR1 is SGHRS, CDR2 YFSETQ, per germline. The ends were cut back, 2 bases at V and 3 bases at J, with 21 bases in the middle. Written as DNA, the CDR3 is TGCGCCAGCAGCTTAGATCTACAGGGAGCCCCGGGCTACGAGCAGTACTTC. Its translation: CASSLDLQGAPGYEQYF.

The genes are TRBV9 and TRBJ2-3, with 9 bases matching TRBD2. CDR1 and CDR2 from the germline V gene are SGDLS and YYNGEE. Germline trimming cut 0 bases from V and 2 bases from J; bases unmatched to any gene: 16. CDR3 length: 20 residues. The CDR3 region has the DNA TGTGCCAGCAGCGTAGTTTCTAGCGGGGACCACCTAGGGGCCACAGATACGCAGTATTTT. Amino acid sequence: CASSVVSSGDHLGATDTQYF. The variable domain in full, completed from reference TRBV9 and TRBJ2-3, reads DSGVTQTPKHLITATGQRVTLRCSPRSGDLSVYWYQQSLDQGLQFLIQYYNGEERAKGNILERFSAQQFPDLHSELNLSSLELGDSALYFCASSVVSSGDHLGATDTQYFGPGTRLTVL.

The V and J genes are TRBV28 and TRBJ1-5; 8 bases agree with TRBD1. Germline V lookup: CDR1 MDHEN, CDR2 SYDVKM. This CDR3 region has 13 residues. After removal of 5 bases from V and 4 bases from J, the junction contained 1 base not matched to a gene. CDR3 coding DNA: TGTGCCAGCAGTGGGACAGGTAATCAGCCCCAGCATTTT. Its protein product is CASSGTGNQPQHF.

The V gene is TRBV7-9, the J gene TRBJ1-1; 7 bases match TRBD1. The CDR3 totals 16 residues. Trimming took 3 bases from V and 2 from J; bases not matched to a gene: 9. Germline CDR1 reads SEHNR; CDR2 reads FQNEAQ (reference sequence). The CDR3 is CASSFLRGQANTEAFF. DNA for the CDR3: TGTGCCAGCAGCTTCTTGCGAGGACAGGCAAACACTGAAGCTTTCTTT.

CDR3 bases: TGTGCCATCGGACAGGACAATGAGCAGTTCTTC. Its protein is CAIGQDNEQFF. The V gene is TRBV10-3, the J gene TRBJ2-1, with 7 positions matching TRBD1. With V trimmed by 8 bases and J by 5 bases, 0 bases remained unmatched. The germline gives CDR1 ENHRY, CDR2 SYGVKD. CDR3 length: 11 residues.

This clone was observed a single time. The V and J genes are TRBV29-1 and TRBJ1-2; TRBD1 might be the D (6 bases). Germline V lookup: CDR1 SQVTM, CDR2 ANQGSEA. The V end lost 5 bases, the J end lost 5 bases, and 9 bases lay between the germline ends. The CDR3 is 11 amino acids. For the CDR3, the DNA is TGCAGCGTTCCTACAGGGTATGGCTACACCTTC. This gives the protein CSVPTGYGYTF. The variable domain in full, with the rest retrieved from reference TRBV29-1 and TRBJ1-2, is SAVISQKPSRDICQRGTSLTIQCQVDSQVTMMFWYRQQPGQSLTLIATANQGSEATYESGFVIDKFPISRPNLTFSTLTVSNMSPEDSSIYLCSVPTGYGYTFGSGTRLTVV.

This chain uses TRBV19 with TRBJ2-7; 11 nucleotides align to TRBD2. The trim removed 10 bases at V and 4 bases at J, leaving 12 bases unmatched. Germline-derived CDR1 and CDR2 are LNHDA and SQIVND (reference sequence). The CDR3 runs to 15 residues. The CDR3 DNA reads as TGTGCCACCAGGGGAACTAGCGGGGGAACATACGAGCAGTACTTC. Protein: CATRGTSGGTYEQYF. Full variable domain (rest looked up from reference TRBV19 and TRBJ2-7): DGGITQSPKYLFRKEGQNVTLSCEQNLNHDAMYWYRQDPGQGLRLIYYSQIVNDFQKGDIAEGYSVSREKKESFPLTVTSAQKNPTAFYLCATRGTSGGTYEQYFGPGTRLTVT.

J is TRBJ1-1 and V is TRBV4-1, with 7 bases aligning to TRBD1. The V gene's germline CDR1 is MGHRA and CDR2 YSYEKL. CDR3 length equals 14 residues. Germline trimming cut 7 bases from V and 1 base from J; bases unmatched to any gene: 6. The CDR3 spells CASTSGQRNTEAFF. The CDR3 nucleotides read TGCGCCAGCACCTCGGGACAGAGGAACACTGAAGCTTTCTTT.

This chain uses TRBV6-5 with TRBJ2-2; weak D call: TRBD2 (7 bases). The V gene lost 8 bases and the J gene lost 7 bases, with 20 bases spanning the gap. The CDR3 extends over 15 amino acids. Germline CDR1 is MNHEY and CDR2 is SVGAGI. CDR3 protein: CASRLFRGAGGELFF. The CDR3, as DNA: TGTGCCAGCCGTTTGTTTCGGGGGGCCGGCGGGGAGCTGTTTTTT.

The gene calls are TRBV6-5 and TRBJ2-7; 8 bases match TRBD1. The CDR3 is 15 amino acids. The germline V gene has CDR1 MNHEY and CDR2 SVGAGI. V lost 7 bases, J lost 2 bases, and 10 bases stayed unmatched. The CDR3 DNA sequence: TGTGCCAGCAAAATGGAGACAGGGGCGCCCTACGAGCAGTACTTC. Translated, it gives CASKMETGAPYEQYF.

This chain uses TRBV27 with TRBJ1-2; 10 bases match TRBD1. The V segment lost 5 bases and the J segment 8 bases; nucleotides outside the gene matches: 5. Germline CDR1 is MNHEY and CDR2 is SMNVEV (reference sequence). The CDR3 consists of 13 residues. In DNA, the CDR3 is TGTGCCAGCAGTCCGACAGGGGGCGGAGGCTACACCTTC. Its protein is CASSPTGGGGYTF.

The chain uses TRBV4-1 and TRBJ1-1, with TRBD1 as a possible D gene (6 bases). CDR1 is MGHRA and CDR2 is YSYEKL in the germline V gene. The CDR3 has 15 amino acids. Trimming removed 1 base at V and 1 base at J, with 10 bases between. CDR3 protein: CASSQVTGRNTEAFF. The CDR3 DNA follows: TGCGCCAGCAGCCAAGTGACAGGTCGGAACACTGAAGCTTTCTTT.